This T cell receptor beta chain was sequenced during a study of T cells in Graves' hyperthyroidism and ophthalmopathy. Points from the study as a whole: Before onset, by a median of 6.5 months, the model predicted ophthalmopathy.

This clonotype occurred many times. The target antigen is unknown. RNA transcripts provided the source from which TCR beta CDR3 regions were amplified. Researchers ran a first-round RT-PCR on the TCR CDR3 using the HTBI primer set. TCRdb redid the calling of the multiplex PCR reads with MiXCR, one entry per CDR3 protein. This sample has roughly 380,000 distinct CDR3 sequences, with approximately 14% found just once. The CDR3 spans 14 residues. The V end lost 2 bases, the J end lost 9 bases, and 15 bases lay between the germline ends. Germline loops: CDR1 ENHRY, CDR2 SYGVKD. Extraction of PBMCs used roughly 9.6 ml of fresh peripheral blood.

This chain connects TRBV10-3 to TRBJ2-3; TRBD1 might be the D (5 bases). This TCR derives from a woman in her sixties with Graves' hyperthyroidism. Specimen: blood. DNA for the CDR3: TGTGCCATCAGTGAGCCCCACGGACAACAGACGCAGTATTTT. Its protein is CAISEPHGQQTQYF.